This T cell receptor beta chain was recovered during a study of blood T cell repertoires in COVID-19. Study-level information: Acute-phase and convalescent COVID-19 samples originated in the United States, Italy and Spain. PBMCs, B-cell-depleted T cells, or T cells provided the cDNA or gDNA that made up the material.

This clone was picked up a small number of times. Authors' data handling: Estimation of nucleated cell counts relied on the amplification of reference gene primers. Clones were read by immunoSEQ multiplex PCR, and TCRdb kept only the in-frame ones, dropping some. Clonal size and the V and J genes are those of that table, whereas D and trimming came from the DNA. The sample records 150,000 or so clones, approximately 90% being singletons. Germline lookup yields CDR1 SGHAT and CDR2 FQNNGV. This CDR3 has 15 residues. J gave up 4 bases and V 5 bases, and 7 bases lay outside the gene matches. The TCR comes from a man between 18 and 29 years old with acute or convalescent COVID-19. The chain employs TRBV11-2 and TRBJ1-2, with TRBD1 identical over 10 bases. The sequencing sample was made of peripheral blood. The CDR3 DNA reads TGTGCCAGCAGCCCTTGGACAGGGGGTTCCTATGGCTACACCTTC. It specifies CASSPWTGGSYGYTF. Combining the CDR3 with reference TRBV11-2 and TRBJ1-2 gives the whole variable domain EAGVAQSPRYKIIEKRQSVAFWCNPISGHATLYWYQQILGQGPKLLIQFQNNGVVDDSQLPKDRFSAERLKGVDSTLKIQPAKLEDSAVYLCASSPWTGGSYGYTFGSGTRLTVV.